Reported below is one T cell receptor beta chain. The data were produced by immunoSEQ multiplex PCR, yet TCRdb's version contains in-frame clones alone and is incomplete. Seen here are hundreds of thousands of clones, about 85% observed once, and the top ten hold 7.2%. The V gene lost 6 bases and the J gene lost 1 base, with 22 bases spanning the gap. Germline CDR1 MNHNY, CDR2 SVGAGI (reference sequence). The CDR3 loop spans 17 amino acids. This specimen belongs to a study of blood T cell repertoires in COVID-19. About the research overall: Sites across the United States, Italy and Spain contributed samples from acute and convalescent COVID-19. Sample material is recorded as cDNA or gDNA derived from T cells, B-cell-depleted T cells, or PBMCs.

Sequencing was carried out using peripheral blood. V is TRBV6-6 and J is TRBJ2-7; D perhaps matches TRBD1 (6 bases). The clonotype originates from a man aged 55 to 70 who had recovered from COVID-19. Here the CDR3 DNA reads TGTGCCAGCAGCCGAACTAGAACGGGGACAAGTTCCTACGAGCAGTACGTC. Translated: CASSRTRTGTSSYEQYV.